This TCR beta chain appears in the sequencing data of a study of blood T cell repertoires in COVID-19 (dated by TCRdb to the early 2020s). As for the study more broadly: Samples covering the acute and convalescent phases of COVID-19 were provided by collaborators in the United States, Italy and Spain. The material from the prospective study consisted of cDNA or gDNA derived from T cells, B-cell-depleted T cells, or PBMCs. The dataset comprised deeply sampled blood TCRbeta repertoires from subjects exposed to, actively infected with, or recovered from COVID-19. Where available, HLA class I and class II types were obtained from metadata supplied by the sample provider rather than from assay-based typing. Samples came from the ongoing ImmuneRACE study (first 160 participants) plus 1,254 subjects from 6 global collaborators. The repertoires were made available in a free public database intended to serve as a resource for research on the immune response to SARS-CoV-2. Sample metadata almost always included a de-identified subject ID, COVID-19 status, age in years and sex.

Overall study outcomes, separate from this receptor: The quantity of clinical and demographic metadata differed by source and by participant and was supplied without curation.

For this clone: Its antigen is unknown. The record has no base qualities; no much larger clone is one base away.

CDR1 and CDR2 (MDHEN, SYDVKM) derive from the germline V gene. V trim: 10 bases; J trim: 3 bases; unmatched bases: 8. The CDR3 runs 13 residues from the cysteine to the phenylalanine. Solely the CDR3 DNA is kept, with 39 bases framed from the first base. TCRbeta CDR3 regions were amplified from genomic DNA by means of the immunoSEQ Assay, a bias-controlled multiplex PCR. The study's own analysis went as follows. The number of nucleated cells in each sample was estimated by amplification of reference gene primers within the assay. To quantify the absolute abundance of each unique TCRbeta CDR3 rearrangement, sequence reads were collapsed and filtered. For each sample, productive Simpson clonality was calculated by taking the square root of Simpson's diversity index across productive rearrangements. In its TCRdb copy, this immuneACCESS table keeps in-frame sequences only and misses some clones. Where compared with another copy, unresolved V genes explain less than half of these, and the others have no known cause. V and J calls and clone size are copied from that table; D and trimming were computed from the DNA. This sample is represented by more than 95,000 clones; roughly 79% of them were singletons. The top ten clonotypes cover roughly two fifths of the sample.

Whole blood was collected in K2EDTA tubes by collaborating institutions according to the institutions' own protocols. For TCRbeta analysis, collaborators shipped samples as frozen whole blood, isolated PBMCs, or DNA extracted from either of those sample types. The chain uses TRBV28 and TRBJ2-7; 8 middle bases align to TRBD1. The sample taken for sequencing was peripheral blood. The receptor comes from a man older than 75 with acute or convalescent COVID-19. This receptor carries the CDR3 CATQTGANYEQYF. The bases read TGTGCCACCCAGACAGGGGCCAACTACGAGCAGTACTTC.